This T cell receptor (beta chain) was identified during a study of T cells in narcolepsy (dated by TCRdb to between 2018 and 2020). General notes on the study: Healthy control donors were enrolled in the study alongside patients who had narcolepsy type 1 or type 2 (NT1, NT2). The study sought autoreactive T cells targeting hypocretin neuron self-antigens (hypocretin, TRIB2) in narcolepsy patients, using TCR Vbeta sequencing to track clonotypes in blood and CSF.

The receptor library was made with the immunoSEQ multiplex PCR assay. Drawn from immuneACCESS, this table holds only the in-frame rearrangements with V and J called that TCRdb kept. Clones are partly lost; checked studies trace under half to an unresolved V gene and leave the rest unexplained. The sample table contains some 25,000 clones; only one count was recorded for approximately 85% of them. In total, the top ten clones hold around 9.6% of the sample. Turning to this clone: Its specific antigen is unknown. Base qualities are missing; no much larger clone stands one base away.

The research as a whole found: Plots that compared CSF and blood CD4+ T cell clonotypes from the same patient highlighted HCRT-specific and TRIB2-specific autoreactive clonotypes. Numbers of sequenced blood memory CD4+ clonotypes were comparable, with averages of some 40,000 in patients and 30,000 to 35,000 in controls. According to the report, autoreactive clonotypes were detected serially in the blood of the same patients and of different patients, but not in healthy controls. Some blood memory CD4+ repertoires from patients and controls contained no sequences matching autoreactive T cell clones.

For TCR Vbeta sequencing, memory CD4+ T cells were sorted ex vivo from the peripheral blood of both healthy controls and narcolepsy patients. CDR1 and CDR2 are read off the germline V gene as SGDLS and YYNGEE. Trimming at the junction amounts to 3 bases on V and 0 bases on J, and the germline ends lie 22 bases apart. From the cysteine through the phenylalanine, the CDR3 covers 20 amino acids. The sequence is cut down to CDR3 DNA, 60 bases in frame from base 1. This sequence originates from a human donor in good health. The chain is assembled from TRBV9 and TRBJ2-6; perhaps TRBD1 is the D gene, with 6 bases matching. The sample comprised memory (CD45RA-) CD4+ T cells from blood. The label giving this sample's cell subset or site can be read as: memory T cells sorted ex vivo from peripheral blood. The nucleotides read TGTGCCAGCAGCGCGGACGCCATGGGCAGGGGAGTCTCTGGGGCCAACGTCCTGACTTTC. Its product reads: CASSADAMGRGVSGANVLTF.